Below are 12 T cell receptor beta chains sequenced from a single sample in a study of blood T cell repertoires in COVID-19. The method was immunoSEQ multiplex PCR; TCRdb's version includes in-frame clones alone and lacks a portion of them. This repertoire shows about 110,000 clones, about 64% found once; its top ten account for about 1%. The specimen sequenced was peripheral blood. The receptors stem from a human donor with acute or convalescent COVID-19. The donor label of this sample is uncertain.

The gene calls are TRBV30 and TRBJ1-5, with D unclear. Germline CDR1 and CDR2: GTSNPN and SVGIG (reference sequence). The CDR3 has 13 amino acids. Trimming left V 0 bases short and J 7 bases short, with 10 bases between. In DNA, the CDR3 is TGTGCCTGGAGTGTATATGGGAGCCAGCCCCAGCATTTT. Amino acids: CAWSVYGSQPQHF.

This clone was observed a few times. The chain is built from TRBV7-6 and TRBJ1-1; a weak D match, TRBD1 (6 bases). The CDR3 is made up of 15 amino acids. The V and J ends lost 5 bases and 1 base respectively, with 14 bases between them. Germline loops: CDR1 SGHVS, CDR2 FNYEAQ. The CDR3, as DNA: TGTGCCAGCAGCCTTTCCGGGACACAGAACACTGAAGCTTTCTTT. Amino acids: CASSLSGTQNTEAFF.

This clone was recorded a few times. The chain joins TRBV2 to TRBJ1-6; a possible D gene is TRBD1 (6 bases). This CDR3 region has 14 residues. CDR1 is SNHLY, CDR2 FYNNEI, per germline. The ends were cut back, 6 bases at V and 4 bases at J, with 10 bases in the middle. This CDR3 reads CASSLDSYNSPLHF. CDR3 nucleotides: TGTGCCAGCAGCCTGGACAGTTATAATTCACCCCTCCACTTT. Variable domain in full (rest from reference TRBV2 and TRBJ1-6): EPEVTQTPSHQVTQMGQEVILRCVPISNHLYFYWYRQILGQKVEFLVSFYNNEISEKSEIFDDQFSVERPDGSNFTLKIRSTKLEDSAMYFCASSLDSYNSPLHFGNGTRLTVT.

This sequence joins TRBV7-9 and TRBJ2-5; 7 bases match TRBD1. The CDR3 covers 14 residues. V lost 5 bases to trimming and J lost 3 bases; unmatched junction nucleotides: 6. Germline V CDR1 and CDR2: SEHNR, FQNEAQ (reference sequence). CDR3 sequence reads: CASSRRTGKETQYF. The CDR3 DNA reads as TGTGCCAGCAGCAGGAGGACAGGCAAAGAGACCCAGTACTTC.

The rearrangement uses TRBV4-2 and TRBJ1-2, with D tentatively TRBD1 (5 bases). V lost 0 bases to trimming and J lost 8 bases, with 22 bases between them. This CDR3 region has 17 residues. CDR1 and CDR2 (germline): LGHNA, YNFKEQ. CDR3 bases: TGTGCCAGCAGCCAAGATAAGGGGCAGGGCCCTATGGGGGGCTACACCTTC. As protein: CASSQDKGQGPMGGYTF.

The V call is TRBV27, the J call TRBJ1-6; D is possibly TRBD1 (6 bases). V lost 5 bases and J lost 2, with 19 bases in between. Germline CDR1 and CDR2: MNHEY and SMNVEV (reference sequence). The CDR3 loop spans 18 amino acids. As DNA, the CDR3 is TGTGCCAGCAGTACAAGCGCACAGGGATCCACCTATAATTCACCCCTCCACTTT. Translation: CASSTSAQGSTYNSPLHF.

The rearrangement links TRBV5-1 to TRBJ2-5; the match to TRBD2 covers 7 bases. The CDR3 runs to 16 residues. The germline CDR1 and CDR2 sequences are SGHRS and YFSETQ. V gave up 0 bases and J gave up 2 bases; unmatched junction bases: 7. CDR3 in amino acids: CASSLGLALGQETQYF. CDR3 bases: TGCGCCAGCAGCTTGGGACTAGCTCTGGGTCAAGAGACCCAGTACTTC.

This chain joins TRBV7-6 and TRBJ2-3, with TRBD2 identical over 8 bases. The CDR3 contains 14 residues. The germline V gene has CDR1 SGHVS and CDR2 FNYEAQ. V was pared by 6 bases and J by 6 bases, with 8 bases of the junction left unmatched. The CDR3 sequence is CASRFGGGADTQYF. CDR3 DNA sequence: TGTGCCAGCAGATTCGGGGGGGGTGCGGATACGCAGTATTTT.

This clone has a handful of counts. The J gene is TRBJ1-1, the V gene TRBV19, with D maybe TRBD1 (6 bases). Germline lookup yields CDR1 LNHDA and CDR2 SQIVND (reference sequence). V gave up 5 bases and J gave up 4 bases, with 20 bases separating them. This CDR3 has 16 amino acids. The CDR3: CASSARPGQKGTEAFF. CDR3 DNA sequence: TGTGCCAGTAGTGCCCGACCGGGACAAAAGGGCACTGAAGCTTTCTTT.

This rearrangement joins TRBV27 to TRBJ2-5; 8 positions agree with TRBD2. Germline trimming cut 5 bases from V and 3 bases from J; bases unmatched to any gene: 2. The CDR3 covers 13 residues. From germline, CDR1 is MNHEY and CDR2 SMNVEV (reference sequence). The CDR3 DNA reads as TGTGCCAGCAGTCGGGGGGGGAAAGAGACCCAGTACTTC. As protein: CASSRGGKETQYF.

This clone has more than one count but fewer than ten. This chain joins TRBV21-1 and TRBJ1-2. TRBV21-1 is termed a pseudogene. This CDR3 has 15 residues. This CDR3 reads CASSKEGGANYGYTF. The DNA of the CDR3 is TGTGCCAGCAGCAAAGAGGGGGGGGCTAACTATGGCTACACCTTC.

This clone was seen a few times. The chain uses TRBV30 and TRBJ2-2; D gene ambiguous. With 2 bases removed from V and 3 bases from J, the gap between germline ends came to 7 bases. Germline V lookup: CDR1 GTSNPN, CDR2 SVGIG (reference sequence). This CDR3 has 13 residues. The DNA for the CDR3 is TGTGCCTGGAGTCGGGTCCACACCGGGGAGCTGTTTTTT. It yields the protein CAWSRVHTGELFF.